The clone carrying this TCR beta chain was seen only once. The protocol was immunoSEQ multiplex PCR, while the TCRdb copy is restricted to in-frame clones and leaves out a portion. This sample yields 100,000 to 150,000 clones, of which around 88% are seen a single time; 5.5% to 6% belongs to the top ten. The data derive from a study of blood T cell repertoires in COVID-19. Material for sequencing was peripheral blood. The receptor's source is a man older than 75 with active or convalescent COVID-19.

CDR3 region: CASSERTGGRDTQYF. The DNA for the CDR3 is TGTGCCAGCAGCGAAAGGACAGGGGGCAGAGATACGCAGTATTTT. The chain recombines TRBV7-3 with TRBJ2-3, with TRBD1 identical over 11 bases. Germline CDR1 and CDR2: SGHTA and FQGTGA. The V and J ends lost 5 bases and 5 bases, in that order; junction bases with no gene match: 6. The CDR3 is 15 residues long.